This T cell receptor (beta chain) was captured by sequencing in a study of CD8 T cells in ankylosing spondylitis (dated by TCRdb to about 2017). Study-wide context: The study profiled T cell receptor beta repertoires in healthy donors and ankylosing spondylitis patients to find disease-linked TCR variants. The whole study cohort included 108 healthy donors and about two dozen ankylosing spondylitis patients. Peripheral blood was sampled, and synovial fluid was additionally collected from ankylosing spondylitis patients.

This clonotype was detected ten times or more. Its antigen remains unidentified. One base away there is no much larger clone; base qualities are not given. Relative to germline, V is 5 bases shorter and J is 5 bases shorter, with 12 bases between their ends. The CDR3, cysteine through phenylalanine, is 13 amino acids long. The only DNA kept is the CDR3, 39 bases in frame from the first base. The germline V gene (reference sequence) specifies WNHNN as CDR1 and SYGVQD as CDR2. Sequencer: Illumina HiSeq 2500. TCR beta libraries were prepared by quantitative 5'-RACE with molecular barcodes. From the authors' description of their analysis: To identify disease-linked TCR variants, a new computational method was used, one built on a probabilistic model of VDJ rearrangement. Starting from the raw public reads, TCRdb applied fastp trimming at Q25, assembled clones with MiXCR and retained in-frame beta chains. Each entry merges the rows of one CDR3 protein and shows their most common DNA and genes. TCRdb, not the authors, supplied the V and J calls. This sample lists 100,000 to 150,000 distinct CDR3 sequences; around 7% were detected once. Jointly, the top ten make up approximately 12% of the sample.

Study-wide findings and limitations: Significant enrichment of the disease-linked clones was reported in matched synovial fluid samples from ankylosing spondylitis patients. A TCR beta motif made up of eight highly homologous amino acid variants appeared to be characteristic of blood from ankylosing spondylitis patients. Some motif variants were previously reported in synovial fluid and blood of reactive arthritis patients, suggesting common disease-initiation mechanisms. The disease-linked clones showed a CD8+ phenotype and occurred at relatively low frequencies in peripheral blood.

This clonotype was obtained from a male donor with ankylosing spondylitis or in good health (not recorded which). Source material: blood, either unsorted or a sorted T cell fraction (not recorded which). The chain couples TRBV10-1 to TRBJ1-1, with the D segment identity uncertain. For the CDR3, the sequence is CASSYRKMTEAFF. Read as DNA, the sequence is TGCGCCAGCAGTTATCGGAAAATGACTGAAGCTTTCTTT.